This entry concerns a single T cell receptor beta chain. The antigen remains undetermined. V trimming: 6 bases; J trimming: 4 bases; junction bases outside the gene matches: 11. Germline assignment: CDR1 DFQATT and CDR2 SNEGSKA (reference sequence). CDR3 size: 14 residues. The sample belongs to a study of yellow fever vaccine responses in identical twins. General study points: Vaccine-induced T cell responses in twins were reportedly observed to appear partly convergent, partly personalized.

TCRdb independently ran MiXCR on the RT-PCR reads; one entry per CDR3 protein. The sample holds fewer than 5,000 distinct CDR3 sequences, 85% seen once. This chain joins TRBV20-1 and TRBJ2-5; 7 positions agree with TRBD1. This TCR was recovered from a woman between 18 and 29 years old who received the yellow fever vaccine. Sequencing used T cells from blood (PBMCs), unsorted or a sorted subset (not recorded which), obtained before or after yellow fever vaccination (not recorded which). The CDR3 spells CSAGRGGTGETQYF. CDR3 coding DNA: TGCAGTGCCGGAAGAGGGGGCACGGGAGAGACCCAGTACTTC.